This record looks at one TCR beta chain sequence and its context. Its antigen is not identified. The CDR3 extends over 15 amino acids. Germline CDR1 and CDR2: LGHDT and YNNKEL (reference sequence). This entry is derived from a study of CXCR3-negative and CXCR3-positive naive CD8 T cells. Study-wide context: The TRB read total, about 130 million, broke down to about 1.5 +/- 0.3 million reads per library. Study observations and caveats: Both naive subsets showed comparably high diversity, and memory CD8+ cells showed much lower diversity.

Investigators sorted each CD8+ T cell subset in triplicate, taking over 250,000 cells each time. Through 5' RACE with UMI labels, the TRB cDNA libraries were prepared. For each CDR3 protein, TCRdb gives one entry from its re-call of the 5' RACE reads, without DNA. Here the sample table reports about 130,000 distinct CDR3 sequences. The V and J genes are TRBV3-1 and TRBJ2-3; there is no DNA to check the TCRdb D call of TRBD2. The receptor was isolated from a human donor in good health. Some clones in this sample may be carry-over from other donors' samples. The sample taken for sequencing was naive CXCR3- CD8+ T cells from blood. The subset is: CD45RO-CCR7+CD27+CD95- naive CD8+ T cells lacking CXCR3 (TNR3-). This chain's CDR3 is CASSQETAGEDTQYF.